These T cell receptor beta chains were read from a single sample in a study of blood T cell repertoires in COVID-19. The repertoire was sequenced with immunoSEQ multiplex PCR; TCRdb's copy has only in-frame clones and lacks some. The data show approximately 90,000 clones, approximately 80% seen once. Sequencing was carried out using peripheral blood. These receptors were taken from a man aged 50 or older with acute or convalescent COVID-19. The CDR3 runs from the conserved cysteine through the conserved F or W. D genes are given only for firm matches. Clone sizes are given selectively: once, few, many, or a class where the clone is expanded.

.	TRBV6-5	TRBJ2-7	.	TGTGCCAGCAGTACCGAGACAGCCTCCTACGAGCAGTACTTC	CASSTETASYEQYF
.	TRBV7-9	TRBJ1-1	TRBD1	TGTGCCAGCAGACTGACAGGGACTGAAGCTTTCTTT	CASRLTGTEAFF
.	TRBV5-1	TRBJ1-1	.	TGCGCCAGCAGCACAGACACAGGGAACACTGAAGCTTTCTTT	CASSTDTGNTEAFF
.	TRBV7-2	TRBJ2-5	.	TGTGCCAGCAGCCGTGAGCAGGGGAGCGAGACCCAGTACTTC	CASSREQGSETQYF
.	TRBV14	TRBJ2-7	TRBD2	TGTGCCAGCAGCCAGTTCCTCGGGCGGGAGCCAGCCTACGAGCAGTACTTC	CASSQFLGREPAYEQYF
.	TRBV6-5	TRBJ1-6	TRBD1	TGTGCCAGCAGTCGGACAGGGGGTTTTTCACCCCTCCACTTT	CASSRTGGFSPLHF
.	TRBV9	TRBJ2-7	TRBD2	TGTGCCAGCAGCGTAGAACTAGCGGCTACCTACGAGCAGTACTTC	CASSVELAATYEQYF
.	TRBV5-1	TRBJ1-3	.	TGCGCCAGCAGCGAGGACGTGGGGAGCACTGGAAACACCATATATTTT	CASSEDVGSTGNTIYF
.	TRBV6-5	TRBJ1-2	TRBD1	TGTGCCAGCAGTCCGGACAGGCCCTATGGCTACACCTTC	CASSPDRPYGYTF
.	TRBV2	TRBJ1-4	.	TGTGCCAGCAGTACCCTGGGGAGGGAAAAACTGTTTTTT	CASSTLGREKLFF
.	TRBV5-4	TRBJ2-3	TRBD1	TGTGCCAGCAGCTCAACCGGGACAGGCACAGATACGCAGTATTTT	CASSSTGTGTDTQYF
.	TRBV6-5	TRBJ2-2	TRBD1	TGTGCCAGCAGTAGGACAGGGGGAAACACCGGGGAGCTGTTTTTT	CASSRTGGNTGELFF
.	TRBV9	TRBJ2-1	TRBD1	TGTGCCAGCAGCGTAGAGGGGGCCCCTGGGGCCGGCGGGCAGTTCTTC	CASSVEGAPGAGGQFF
.	TRBV6-1	TRBJ2-6	.	TGTGCCAGCAGTGAAGGGACAGTTTCTGGGGCCAACGTCCTGACTTTC	CASSEGTVSGANVLTF
.	TRBV19	TRBJ1-1	TRBD1	TGTGCCAGTAGTTTAAGACAGGGGCCGGGTGTCACTGAAGCTTTCTTT	CASSLRQGPGVTEAFF
.	TRBV12-3/TRBV12-4	TRBJ1-2	.	TGTGCCAGCACCCTGGGGGGTTTTGGCTACACCTTC	CASTLGGFGYTF
.	TRBV12-3/TRBV12-4	TRBJ2-5	.	TGTGCCAGCAGCATACAGGTTTTGGAGACCCAGTACTTC	CASSIQVLETQYF
.	TRBV6-6	TRBJ2-1	TRBD2	TGTGCCAGCACCTCCGGACTAGTGGTTTCTAATGAGCAGTTCTTC	CASTSGLVVSNEQFF
few	TRBV28	TRBJ2-5	TRBD2	TGTGCCAGCAGTTCTCCTCGACCCGCGGGGGGAGAGACCCAGTACTTC	CASSSPRPAGGETQYF